These 32 T cell receptor beta chains share one sample of origin, sequenced in a study of cytomegalovirus exposure and HLA in healthy donors. The PCR ran on 60 Vbeta and 13 Jbeta primers. Clones were sequenced by immunoSEQ multiplex PCR, and TCRdb holds only the in-frame ones, with some missing. Among around 150,000 clones listed, about two thirds were seen once. The sequencing input was PBMCs. The source of these receptors is a woman between 40 and 55 years old in good health and CMV-seronegative.

The chain links TRBV2 to TRBJ1-5, with D possibly being TRBD1 (5 bases). V dropped 7 bases and J dropped 6 bases, with 13 bases sitting between them. Germline V lookup: CDR1 SNHLY, CDR2 FYNNEI. This CDR3 has 13 residues. The CDR3 protein is CASIQGYGQPQHF. CDR3 DNA sequence: TGTGCCAGCATTCAGGGATACGGTCAGCCCCAGCATTTT.

This clone was seen only a few times. This chain links TRBV4-1 with TRBJ1-4, with 9 bases identical to TRBD1. Germline V lookup: CDR1 MGHRA, CDR2 YSYEKL. Losses at the gene ends were 4 bases for V and 5 bases for J; bases not matched to a gene: 20. The CDR3 consists of 20 residues. This CDR3 is CASSLQVPGQGRLGNEKLFF. CDR3 bases: TGCGCCAGCAGCCTACAAGTCCCGGGACAGGGACGGCTAGGCAATGAAAAACTGTTTTTT.

The V gene is TRBV10-3, the J gene TRBJ2-2, with a possible D match to TRBD1 (5 bases). The CDR3 totals 15 residues. Between the trimmed V and J ends, which lost 2 bases and 1 base, there was a span of 8 bases. CDR1 is ENHRY, CDR2 SYGVKD, per germline. The CDR3 here is CAISEGAGNTGELFF. For the CDR3, the DNA is TGTGCCATCAGTGAGGGGGCAGGGAACACCGGGGAGCTGTTTTTT.

This clone was observed a few times. The CDR3 coding sequence is TGTGCCAGCTCACCAAGTGGGAAGCGGACAGGGTCAAACTATGGCTACACCTTC. This translates into CASSPSGKRTGSNYGYTF. V usage is TRBV18 and J usage is TRBJ1-2; 8 bases are shared with TRBD1. CDR1 is KGHSH, CDR2 LQKENI, per germline. The junction had 13 bases not matched to a gene; V was cut back by 2 bases and J by 2 bases. This CDR3 is built from 18 residues. Full variable domain (rest looked up from reference TRBV18 and TRBJ1-2): NAGVMQNPRHLVRRRGQEARLRCSPMKGHSHVYWYRQLPEEGLKFMVYLQKENIIDESGMPKERFSAEFPKEGPSILRIQQVVRGDSAAYFCASSPSGKRTGSNYGYTFGSGTRLTVV.

The count of this clone is one. The chain links TRBV4-3 to TRBJ1-2; the match to TRBD1 covers 8 bases. V was pared by 3 bases and J by 4 bases, with 4 bases of the junction left unmatched. Germline V CDR1 and CDR2: LGHNA, YSLEER. The CDR3 consists of 14 residues. This CDR3 is CASSQGQESYGYTF. The CDR3 DNA reads TGCGCCAGCAGCCAGGGACAGGAGAGCTATGGCTACACCTTC.

This clone appeared a few times. The chain couples TRBV28 to TRBJ2-5; 13 bases fit TRBD2. The CDR3 length is 15 residues. CDR1 is MDHEN and CDR2 is SYDVKM in the germline V gene. After removal of 5 bases from V and 2 bases from J, the junction contained 2 bases not matched to a gene. CDR3 sequence (DNA): TGTGCCAGCAGTGGGACTAGCGGGGATCAAGAGACCCAGTACTTC. Residues: CASSGTSGDQETQYF.

This rearrangement joins TRBV10-2 to TRBJ2-7; TRBD1 matches at 10 bases. V was clipped by 10 bases and J by 9 bases; unmatched bases: 9. The CDR3 spans 12 residues. Per the germline V gene, CDR1 is WSHSY and CDR2 is SAAADI. The DNA of the CDR3 is TGCGCCACGTCCGGGACAGGGGTAGGGCAGTACTTC. Protein: CATSGTGVGQYF.

The chain recombines TRBV7-2 with TRBJ1-2, with D perhaps TRBD1 (6 bases). Trimming pared 1 base from V and 8 bases from J, leaving 14 bases between. In germline, CDR1 is SGHTA, CDR2 FQGNSA. The CDR3 has 14 amino acids. The DNA of the CDR3 is TGTGCCAGCAGCTTAGGGACAGATCCATCAGGCTACACCTTC. Its protein is CASSLGTDPSGYTF.

Only a few counts were recorded for this clone. This chain links TRBV4-1 with TRBJ1-4; no clear D gene. The germline gives CDR1 MGHRA, CDR2 YSYEKL. The CDR3 is 15 amino acids. Trimming pared 4 bases from V and 5 bases from J, leaving 14 bases between. In DNA, the CDR3 is TGCGCCAGCAGCCCTTTGTTTGGCCCCAATGAAAAACTGTTTTTT. Translating it yields CASSPLFGPNEKLFF.

The chain joins TRBV7-2 to TRBJ1-1, with D perhaps matching TRBD1 (6 bases). Germline V gene lookup returns CDR1 SGHTA and CDR2 FQGNSA. V was clipped by 2 bases and J by 8 bases, with 12 bases between them. CDR3 length: 13 residues. The CDR3 spells CASSLTGLSEAFF. As DNA, the CDR3 is TGTGCCAGCAGCTTAACAGGGTTGTCAGAAGCTTTCTTT.

The chain uses TRBV18 and TRBJ2-1, with 9 bases fitting TRBD1. The germline CDR1 and CDR2 sequences are KGHSH and LQKENI. Trimming removed 0 bases from V and 1 base from J; junction bases left unmatched: 4. This CDR3 comprises 17 residues. CDR3 amino acids: CASSPPNRGLSYNEQFF. CDR3 in DNA: TGTGCCAGCTCACCACCCAACAGGGGGCTTTCCTACAATGAGCAGTTCTTC.

This clone is a singleton in its sample. The chain has TRBV5-1 and TRBJ2-3; 7 nucleotides match TRBD2. The CDR3 is 14 residues long. CDR1 SGHRS and CDR2 YFSETQ come from the germline V gene. Trimming at V came to 7 bases and at J to 0 bases, leaving 5 bases not matched to a gene. CDR3 bases: TGCGCCAGCGCCGACGGGGGGAGCACAGATACGCAGTATTTT. Translating it yields CASADGGSTDTQYF.

The J gene is TRBJ1-4, the V gene TRBV7-9; unclear D gene. The CDR3 covers 16 residues. V lost 1 base and J 2 bases, leaving 11 bases between the germline ends. Germline loops: CDR1 SEHNR, CDR2 FQNEAQ (reference sequence). CDR3 DNA sequence: TGTGCCAGCAGCTTAGAAGGCGCCGGGACTAATGAAAAACTGTTTTTT. This translates into CASSLEGAGTNEKLFF.

The V and J genes are TRBV12-5 and TRBJ2-1; TRBD1 matches 7 bases. Trimming at V came to 6 bases and at J to 4 bases, leaving 12 bases not matched to a gene. Looked up from germline, CDR1 is LGHNT and CDR2 is FRNRAP. The CDR3 consists of 16 residues. The DNA for the CDR3 is TGTGCTAGTGGCCCGGGACAGTACAACGGGTACAATGAGCAGTTCTTC. Its protein product is CASGPGQYNGYNEQFF.

The sample holds one count of this clone. The chain recombines TRBV5-4 with TRBJ1-5, with D unclear. Germline CDR1 is SGHNT and CDR2 is YYREEE (reference sequence). The CDR3 loop spans 15 amino acids. V gave up 1 base and J gave up 6 bases, with 14 bases separating them. The CDR3 DNA is TGTGCCAGCAGCTTGAGTCCGGGGATGGTTCAGCCCCAGCATTTT. Amino acid sequence: CASSLSPGMVQPQHF.

CDR3 amino acids: CASGLVTWTGRDFSYEQYF. The DNA for the CDR3 is TGTGCTAGTGGTTTGGTAACCTGGACAGGCAGAGACTTTTCCTACGAGCAGTACTTC. The gene calls are TRBV12-5 and TRBJ2-7, with 7 bases fitting TRBD1. This CDR3 spans 19 amino acids. The trim removed 0 bases at V and 1 base at J, leaving 15 bases unmatched. Germline V CDR1 and CDR2: LGHNT, FRNRAP.

The CDR3 DNA reads as TGTGCCAGCAGCTTGGAACCGGGGTCTAGCACAGATACGCAGTATTTT. This gives the protein CASSLEPGSSTDTQYF. The chain recombines TRBV5-5 with TRBJ2-3, with a tentative D call TRBD2 (5 bases). Germline V gives CDR1 SGHKS, CDR2 YYEKEE (reference sequence). V lost 0 bases, J lost 0 bases, and 11 bases lay in between. The CDR3 is 16 residues long.

V usage is TRBV11-2 and J usage is TRBJ2-5; a possible D gene is TRBD2 (5 bases). Trimming stripped 1 base from V and 3 bases from J, with 12 bases between. Looked up from germline, CDR1 is SGHAT and CDR2 is FQNNGV. This CDR3 spans 15 amino acids. The CDR3 coding sequence is TGTGCCAGCAGCTTAGGGTACAGCGGTGAAGAGACCCAGTACTTC. Amino acid sequence: CASSLGYSGEETQYF. Full variable domain (remainder filled in from reference TRBV11-2 and TRBJ2-5): EAGVAQSPRYKIIEKRQSVAFWCNPISGHATLYWYQQILGQGPKLLIQFQNNGVVDDSQLPKDRFSAERLKGVDSTLKIQPAKLEDSAVYLCASSLGYSGEETQYFGPGTRLLVL.

This clone occurred a few times. V gene TRBV5-1 combines with J gene TRBJ2-7; possible D gene TRBD1, 6 bases. V shed 5 bases and J shed 1 base, with 10 bases lying between them. The CDR3 covers 13 residues. Per the germline V gene, CDR1 is SGHRS and CDR2 is YFSETQ. The CDR3 here is CASRWDTSYEQYF. Here the CDR3 DNA reads TGCGCCAGCAGATGGGACACTTCCTACGAGCAGTACTTC.

This clone was detected once. This sequence joins TRBV6-5 and TRBJ2-1, with a weak D call TRBD2 (6 bases). V dropped 5 bases and J dropped 9 bases, with 11 bases sitting between them. The V gene's germline CDR1 is MNHEY and CDR2 SVGAGI. This CDR3 comprises 12 residues. This CDR3 reads CASSATRSEQFF. For the CDR3, the DNA is TGTGCCAGCAGTGCGACTAGAAGTGAGCAGTTCTTC.

V gene TRBV7-2 combines with J gene TRBJ1-5, with 8 nucleotides matching TRBD1. This CDR3 is built from 17 residues. Losses at the gene ends were 2 bases for V and 3 bases for J; bases not matched to a gene: 9. Germline-derived CDR1 and CDR2 are SGHTA and FQGNSA. CDR3 amino acids: CASSLRSGTGPNQPQHF. As DNA, the CDR3 is TGTGCCAGCAGCTTAAGGTCCGGGACAGGACCCAATCAGCCCCAGCATTTT.

The rearrangement joins TRBV27 to TRBJ2-3; D may be TRBD1 (8 bases). V shed 6 bases and J shed 3 bases, with 16 bases lying between them. The CDR3 loop spans 15 amino acids. From germline, CDR1 is MNHEY and CDR2 SMNVEV (reference sequence). DNA of the CDR3: TGTGCCAGCAGACGACAGGGGAGGGGGACAGATACGCAGTATTTT. Translated: CASRRQGRGTDTQYF.

This clone was seen only once. The chain is built from TRBV30 and TRBJ1-6, with 9 bases lining up with TRBD1. Trimming removed 7 bases from V and 3 bases from J; junction bases left unmatched: 10. Germline CDR1 is GTSNPN and CDR2 is SVGIG (reference sequence). There are 16 residues in the CDR3. For the CDR3, the DNA is TGTGCCTTCTATCCGACAGGGGGGTTCTATAATTCACCCCTCCACTTT. Protein product: CAFYPTGGFYNSPLHF.

This clone has just one count. The chain is built from TRBV19 and TRBJ1-6, with 8 bases that match TRBD1. The CDR3 length is 15 residues. V shed 5 bases, J shed 9 bases, and the junction held 9 bases outside the gene matches. Germline V gene lookup returns CDR1 LNHDA and CDR2 SQIVND (reference sequence). In DNA, the CDR3 is TGTGCCAGTAGTTTCGACAGGGGAAGTGGTTCACCCCTCCACTTT. This translates into CASSFDRGSGSPLHF.

V usage is TRBV19 and J usage is TRBJ1-5; 7 nucleotides agree with TRBD1. Germline lookup yields CDR1 LNHDA and CDR2 SQIVND (reference sequence). The CDR3 is made up of 15 amino acids. V was pared by 3 bases and J by 2 bases, with 4 bases of the junction left unmatched. The CDR3 DNA reads TGTGCCAGTAGTATGACAGGGAGAGGCAATCAGCCCCAGCATTTT. This sequence encodes CASSMTGRGNQPQHF.

This chain uses TRBV5-1 with TRBJ2-1; 11 nucleotides agree with TRBD2. Germline CDR1 and CDR2: SGHRS and YFSETQ. The V segment lost 2 bases and the J segment 9 bases; nucleotides outside the gene matches: 7. The CDR3 totals 15 residues. CDR3 bases: TGCGCCAGCAGCTTCTTAGCGGGGGGGCCCAGTGAGCAGTTCTTC. Amino acids: CASSFLAGGPSEQFF.

This chain links TRBV5-1 with TRBJ2-7; maybe TRBD2 (6 bases). Germline V gene data show CDR1 as SGHRS and CDR2 as YFSETQ. CDR3 length equals 16 residues. V was trimmed by 7 bases and J by 2 bases, leaving 22 bases between them. The CDR3 nucleotides are TGCGCCAGCCGGACCTTCCCGGGAGAAGCGACCTACGAGCAGTACTTC. It translates to CASRTFPGEATYEQYF.

Comment on this clone: The junction departs from the called germline gene at one end, perhaps through a read error. The rearrangement joins TRBV5-6 to TRBJ2-5, with 7 bases lining up with TRBD2. This CDR3 has 15 residues. Germline assignment: CDR1 SGHDT and CDR2 YYEEEE. The CDR3 is CASTLGGGGQETQYF. CDR3 sequence (DNA): TGTGCCAGCACCTTGGGCGGGGGAGGACAAGAGACCCAGTACTTC. The whole variable domain, remainder taken from reference TRBV5-6 and TRBJ2-5, is DAGVTQSPTHLIKTRGQQVTLRCSPKSGHDTVSWYQQALGQGPQFIFQYYEEEERQRGNFPDRFSGHQFPNYSSELNVNALLLGDSALYLCASTLGGGGQETQYFGPGTRLLVL.

The rearrangement joins TRBV15 to TRBJ1-5; no reliable D call. The CDR3 extends over 13 amino acids. V lost 4 bases and J 3 bases, leaving 7 bases between the germline ends. Germline CDR1 and CDR2: LNHNV and YYDKDF (reference sequence). The CDR3 nucleotides are TGTGCCACCAGCATGCAGGTCAATCAGCCCCAGCATTTT. Its translation is CATSMQVNQPQHF.

This rearrangement joins TRBV5-1 to TRBJ1-2, with D possibly matching TRBD1 (5 bases). The germline V gene encodes CDR1 SGHRS and CDR2 YFSETQ. The V end was cut by 6 bases, the J end by 10 bases, with 22 bases between. The CDR3 spans 14 residues. CDR3 sequence (DNA): TGCGCCAGCACCTCCTCCGGAGGGACGGATCCCTACACCTTC. Encoded protein: CASTSSGGTDPYTF.

This clone appeared a few times. The rearrangement links TRBV7-7 to TRBJ2-3, with 7 positions matching TRBD1. From germline, CDR1 is SSHAT and CDR2 FNYEAQ (reference sequence). Losses at the gene ends were 3 bases for V and 2 bases for J; bases not matched to a gene: 2. The CDR3 is 14 amino acids. In DNA, the CDR3 is TGTGCCAGCAGCTTCGGGACAGCCACAGATACGCAGTATTTT. It encodes CASSFGTATDTQYF.

This rearrangement joins TRBV11-2 to TRBJ1-1, with D perhaps matching TRBD1 (5 bases). The CDR3 extends over 13 amino acids. Germline V CDR1 and CDR2: SGHAT, FQNNGV. V lost 7 bases to trimming and J lost 3 bases, with 12 bases between them. CDR3 sequence: CASIQTGDTEAFF. The CDR3 region has the DNA TGTGCCAGCATCCAGACGGGGGACACTGAAGCTTTCTTT.